A selection of T cell receptor beta chains follows, all from one sample in a study of identical twins. TCRdb processed the 5' RACE reads anew with MiXCR; each CDR3 protein has one entry. The profile shows 200,000 to 250,000 distinct CDR3 sequences, roughly 13% of them singletons. These same records also appear under a second study, on yellow fever vaccine responses in identical twins.

Input material: memory (CD45RO+) T cells sorted from blood. Receptors originate from a woman aged 18 to 35 in good health. CDR3s include the opening cysteine and the closing phenylalanine or tryptophan. Fields, in order: clone size, V gene, CDR3 protein. A row's size may be missing; if present it is once, few, many or a size class.

clone size: few; V gene: TRBV10-3; CDR3 protein: CAIRPGTSGFIRDEQFF
clone size: few; V gene: TRBV9; CDR3 protein: CASSGIRTDTQYF
clone size: few; V gene: TRBV5-1; CDR3 protein: CASSGGTGLATNEKLFF
clone size: NA; V gene: TRBV29-1; CDR3 protein: CSVVAGYEQYF
clone size: NA; V gene: TRBV6-2/TRBV6-3; CDR3 protein: CASSPLGRDTDTQYF
clone size: few; V gene: TRBV18; CDR3 protein: CASSPDDRSISEQFF
clone size: few; V gene: TRBV6-5; CDR3 protein: CASSYGDSSFF
clone size: NA; V gene: TRBV11-1; CDR3 protein: CASSTRRGLAGVSYNEQFF
clone size: NA; V gene: TRBV7-2; CDR3 protein: CASSLNRGFSYNEQFF
clone size: NA; V gene: TRBV20-1; CDR3 protein: CSARSGQGDTGELFF
clone size: few; V gene: TRBV10-3; CDR3 protein: CASRTGSANEKLFF
clone size: few; V gene: TRBV6-1; CDR3 protein: CASSPWGDTDTQYF
clone size: many; V gene: TRBV29-1; CDR3 protein: CSVESGTVSGYTF
clone size: many; V gene: TRBV11-1; CDR3 protein: CASSFQLGVAGTYNEQFF
clone size: many; V gene: TRBV24-1; CDR3 protein: CATSEATDPPYEQFF
clone size: many; V gene: TRBV27; CDR3 protein: CASRGPPYQPQHF
clone size: NA; V gene: TRBV7-2; CDR3 protein: CASSLLHVNTEAFF
clone size: many; V gene: TRBV7-8; CDR3 protein: CASSPTGRGNEQFF
clone size: few; V gene: TRBV5-1; CDR3 protein: CASSLVSPSGVYNEQFF
clone size: few; V gene: TRBV12-3/TRBV12-4; CDR3 protein: CASSTGQGAFEQYF
clone size: NA; V gene: TRBV20-1; CDR3 protein: CSARDEAGGSTDTQYF
clone size: NA; V gene: TRBV11-2; CDR3 protein: CASSRGGVSDTQYF
clone size: few; V gene: TRBV28; CDR3 protein: CASTPPGSPSYEQYF
clone size: few; V gene: TRBV19; CDR3 protein: CATAFRGTGELFF
clone size: many; V gene: TRBV3-1; CDR3 protein: CASSQGGFNSPLHF
clone size: NA; V gene: TRBV20-1; CDR3 protein: CSATDRGRKNSPLHF
clone size: NA; V gene: TRBV28; CDR3 protein: CASSFFSGYNEQFF
clone size: few; V gene: TRBV4-2; CDR3 protein: CASSQEGTGANVLTF
clone size: few; V gene: TRBV5-1; CDR3 protein: CASSLDMEETQYF
clone size: few; V gene: TRBV27; CDR3 protein: CASNTLPGFANTGELFF
clone size: NA; V gene: TRBV7-2; CDR3 protein: CASSLKGYNTYEQYF
clone size: few; V gene: TRBV10-1; CDR3 protein: CASTVRVTGNTIYF
clone size: few; V gene: TRBV20-1; CDR3 protein: CSAPDSAYEQYF
clone size: few; V gene: TRBV20-1; CDR3 protein: CSAREPVTGELFF
clone size: few; V gene: TRBV12-3/TRBV12-4; CDR3 protein: CASSKDRGGTTDTQYF
clone size: NA; V gene: TRBV30; CDR3 protein: CAWSGLRDRVTGELFF
clone size: many; V gene: TRBV4-2; CDR3 protein: CASSQGYGDGELFF
clone size: few; V gene: TRBV27; CDR3 protein: CASRDRGQEKLFF
clone size: NA; V gene: TRBV20-1; CDR3 protein: CSVPSGGFTGELFF
clone size: many; V gene: TRBV19; CDR3 protein: CASKGRDDFLNYGYTF
clone size: NA; V gene: TRBV5-1; CDR3 protein: CASSLAGGAETQYF
clone size: few; V gene: TRBV5-5; CDR3 protein: CASSPGRRDYMPDTQYF
clone size: NA; V gene: TRBV2; CDR3 protein: CASSALQQGEQYF
clone size: many; V gene: TRBV7-9; CDR3 protein: CASSVTGLAGELFF
clone size: few; V gene: TRBV7-2; CDR3 protein: CASSRTRGLWYF
clone size: few; V gene: TRBV10-3; CDR3 protein: CAISGRDTNSPLHF
clone size: NA; V gene: TRBV7-9; CDR3 protein: CASSWGRSSYNEQFF
clone size: many; V gene: TRBV4-3; CDR3 protein: CASSPALTSGRRGEQFF
clone size: few; V gene: TRBV3-1; CDR3 protein: CATSDSGGGETQYF
clone size: NA; V gene: TRBV20-1; CDR3 protein: CSGPGLLLGNEQFF
clone size: many; V gene: TRBV28; CDR3 protein: CASSGEGRGETQYF
clone size: many; V gene: TRBV12-3/TRBV12-4; CDR3 protein: CASSYLAGEGNEQFF
clone size: NA; V gene: TRBV10-3; CDR3 protein: CAIRGTGEEISSYNEQFF
clone size: few; V gene: TRBV6-2/TRBV6-3; CDR3 protein: CASSYSMGAQYF
clone size: few; V gene: TRBV7-6; CDR3 protein: CASSFRQVGQPQHF